This TCR beta chain was observed in a study of early T cells in non-severe SARS-CoV-2 infection. This clonotype came up many times. TCRdb re-called the 5' RACE reads through MiXCR, storing one row per CDR3 protein. The sample carries more than 50,000 distinct CDR3 sequences, around 6% recorded once. The germline CDR1 and CDR2 sequences are LNHDA and SQIVND (reference sequence). Trimming took 7 bases from V and 6 from J, leaving 21 bases between them. This CDR3 is built from 15 residues. The sequenced material came from whole blood. The chain uses TRBV19 and TRBJ1-2; D is unclear. This TCR was sampled from an adult who was a healthcare worker with PCR-confirmed SARS-CoV-2 infection or an uninfected control (not recorded which). CDR3 nucleotide sequence: TGTGCCAGTAATGAGTACTCTTTAGGACGGAATGGCTACACCTTC. Translating it yields CASNEYSLGRNGYTF.